This is a list of T cell receptor beta chains from one sample in a study of blood T cell repertoires in COVID-19. Sequenced by immunoSEQ multiplex PCR; TCRdb stores in-frame clones only, minus some. Counted here are about 64,000 clones, about 70% occurring once; the ten biggest clones make up approximately 5.6%. Material: peripheral blood. These receptors were taken from a human donor in a cohort sampled during active COVID-19. Both conserved end residues are part of each CDR3. A D gene is named only where the DNA matches it firmly. A row's size may be missing; if present it is once, few, many or a size class.

V gene	J gene	clone size	D gene	CDR3 protein	CDR3 DNA
TRBV7-3	TRBJ2-1	once	TRBD2	CASSLGGGLNEQFF	TGTGCCAGCAGCTTAGGCGGGGGACTCAATGAGCAGTTCTTC
TRBV5-6	TRBJ1-1	once	-	CASRGRTRGTEAFF	TGTGCCAGCAGAGGACGGACCCGAGGGACTGAAGCTTTCTTT
TRBV9	TRBJ2-5	-	-	CASSALGITNSRETQYF	TGTGCCAGCAGCGCGCTCGGGATAACTAACTCTAGGGAGACCCAGTACTTC
TRBV4-3	TRBJ1-1	-	TRBD1	CASSQEGQGGEAFF	TGCGCCAGCAGCCAAGAGGGACAGGGCGGTGAAGCTTTCTTT
TRBV7-2	TRBJ2-7	-	TRBD1	CASSSRTDRGQGLTYEQYF	TGTGCCAGCAGCTCCCGGACAGACAGGGGGCAAGGGTTAACCTACGAGCAGTACTTC
TRBV19	TRBJ2-1	-	TRBD1	CASSKDRGAGRHNEQFF	TGTGCCAGTAGTAAGGACAGGGGGGCGGGACGCCACAATGAGCAGTTCTTC
TRBV6-5	TRBJ2-7	-	TRBD1	CASRLATGQGKQYF	TGTGCCAGCAGACTAGCAACGGGACAGGGGAAGCAGTACTTC
TRBV5-1	TRBJ2-2	-	-	CASSPKVQGNTGELFF	TGCGCCAGCAGCCCCAAGGTACAGGGTAACACCGGGGAGCTGTTTTTT
TRBV7-2	TRBJ2-5	-	TRBD2	CASSIRLAGGAAQETQYF	TGTGCCAGCAGCATTCGACTAGCGGGGGGGGCCGCCCAAGAGACCCAGTACTTC
TRBV5-8	TRBJ2-4	-	TRBD2	CASRSLGLAGGRDIQYF	TGTGCCAGCAGGTCTCTGGGACTAGCGGGGGGGCGAGACATTCAGTACTTC
TRBV18	TRBJ2-7	-	-	CASSQGHTRDEQYF	TGTGCCAGCTCACAGGGACATACTAGGGACGAGCAGTACTTC
TRBV30	TRBJ1-6	-	TRBD1	CAWRDRGLSPLHF	TGTGCCTGGAGAGACAGGGGGCTTTCACCCCTCCACTTT
TRBV5-1	TRBJ2-3	-	-	CASSPGQRVHTDTQYF	TGCGCCAGCAGCCCGGGGCAGCGGGTTCACACAGATACGCAGTATTTT
TRBV14	TRBJ1-1	-	-	CASSQGGQNTEAFF	TGTGCCAGCAGCCAAGGGGGACAGAACACTGAAGCTTTCTTT
TRBV9	TRBJ2-3	few	-	CASSVRLGSDTQYF	TGTGCCAGCAGCGTTCGGCTAGGAAGTGATACGCAGTATTTT
TRBV9	TRBJ1-2	-	-	CASSRGAGDGYTF	TGTGCCAGCAGCCGGGGGGCAGGAGATGGCTACACCTTC
TRBV18	TRBJ2-7	few	-	CASSTGRGYEQYF	TGTGCCAGCTCCACAGGCAGGGGTTACGAGCAGTACTTC
TRBV7-9	TRBJ1-4	few	TRBD1	CASSLGQTDRGNEKLFF	TGTGCCAGCAGCTTAGGTCAGACGGACAGGGGTAATGAAAAACTGTTTTTT
TRBV4-1	TRBJ2-7	medium-sized	-	CASSPSPGDTYEQYF	TGCGCCAGCAGCCCCTCCCCCGGGGACACCTACGAGCAGTACTTC
TRBV7-8	TRBJ2-5	few	-	CASSPRQLETQYF	TGTGCCAGCAGCCCACGACAGTTAGAGACCCAGTACTTC
TRBV29-1	TRBJ1-2	many	TRBD1	CSVGTGFPNYGYTF	TGCAGCGTTGGGACAGGGTTTCCGAACTATGGCTACACCTTC
TRBV13	TRBJ2-5	-	-	CASSQEGGGTQYF	TGTGCCAGCAGCCAGGAAGGGGGTGGGACCCAGTACTTC
TRBV5-1	TRBJ2-7	-	TRBD1	CASSFEGASEQYF	TGCGCCAGCAGCTTCGAGGGGGCGAGTGAGCAGTACTTC
TRBV11-2	TRBJ1-2	-	-	CASSAHITADGYTF	TGTGCCAGCAGCGCCCACATAACAGCGGATGGCTACACCTTC
TRBV4-1	TRBJ1-1	-	TRBD1	CASSQLGQFGAEAFF	TGCGCCAGCAGCCAACTGGGACAGTTCGGTGCTGAAGCTTTCTTT
TRBV7-2	TRBJ2-3	few	-	CASSFLDTQYF	TGTGCCAGCAGCTTTCTAGATACGCAGTATTTT
TRBV27	TRBJ2-3	-	-	CASSLGPASTDTQYF	TGTGCCAGCAGTTTGGGCCCCGCCAGCACAGATACGCAGTATTTT
TRBV5-1	TRBJ1-1	-	TRBD1	CASSRLGTGNTEAFF	TGCGCCAGCAGCCGCCTTGGGACAGGGAACACTGAAGCTTTCTTT
TRBV5-1	TRBJ2-3	-	-	CASSLDRSRDTQYF	TGCGCCAGCAGCTTGGACAGGTCGCGGGATACGCAGTATTTT
TRBV30	TRBJ2-1	-	-	CAGSPTRSHYNEQFF	TGTGCCGGGTCCCCGACCAGGTCTCATTACAATGAGCAGTTCTTC
TRBV28	TRBJ1-2	-	-	CASSPDPQGNYGYTF	TGTGCCAGCAGTCCAGATCCTCAGGGGAACTATGGCTACACCTTC
TRBV19	TRBJ2-2	-	TRBD2	CASVISGPGHLNTGELFF	TGTGCCAGTGTCATTAGCGGGCCAGGACACTTGAACACCGGGGAGCTGTTTTTT
TRBV19	TRBJ2-2	-	-	CATDRGFTGELFF	TGTGCCACGGACAGAGGGTTCACCGGGGAGCTGTTTTTT
TRBV6-1	TRBJ2-3	few	TRBD1	CASSEVRTGGADTQYF	TGTGCCAGCAGTGAAGTTAGGACAGGGGGCGCGGATACGCAGTATTTT
TRBV5-4	TRBJ2-5	-	TRBD2	CASSRGLAGGTGETQYF	TGTGCCAGCAGCAGGGGACTAGCGGGGGGTACTGGGGAGACCCAGTACTTC
TRBV28	TRBJ1-2	-	-	CASSFPPGKESKDYGYTF	TGTGCCAGCAGTTTTCCCCCAGGGAAGGAAAGTAAGGACTATGGCTACACCTTC
TRBV7-2	TRBJ1-4	-	-	CASGGSTNEKLFF	TGTGCCAGTGGGGGGTCAACTAATGAAAAACTGTTTTTT
TRBV7-9	TRBJ2-1	few	TRBD2	CASSLVSSGDNEQFF	TGTGCCAGCAGCTTAGTTTCTAGCGGGGACAATGAGCAGTTCTTC
TRBV7-2	TRBJ1-1	-	-	CASSLVAGRAEAFF	TGTGCCAGCAGCTTAGTGGCCGGGAGGGCTGAAGCTTTCTTT
TRBV7-2	TRBJ2-1	-	TRBD2	CASSPASGGAFNEQFF	TGTGCCAGCAGCCCCGCTAGCGGGGGGGCGTTCAATGAGCAGTTCTTC
TRBV7-8	TRBJ1-5	-	-	CASSLSGRGSAQPQHF	TGTGCCAGCAGCTTATCAGGCAGGGGATCCGCCCAGCCCCAGCATTTT
TRBV6-5	TRBJ1-1	-	TRBD1	CASNLDRGKTEAFF	TGTGCCAGCAACCTAGACAGGGGAAAGACTGAAGCTTTCTTT
TRBV5-1	TRBJ2-7	few	-	CASSFSTGFSYEQYF	TGCGCCAGCAGCTTTTCGACAGGATTCTCCTACGAGCAGTACTTC
TRBV7-2	TRBJ2-1	-	TRBD2	CASTIPSGLAGGPYNEQFF	TGTGCCAGCACCATCCCCTCGGGACTAGCGGGGGGGCCCTACAATGAGCAGTTCTTC
TRBV7-8	TRBJ2-6	-	-	CASSLVGGAGANVLTF	TGTGCCAGCAGCTTAGTTGGGGGCGCTGGGGCCAACGTCCTGACTTTC
TRBV7-2	TRBJ2-3	-	TRBD2	CASSLASGALADTQYF	TGTGCCAGCAGCTTAGCTAGCGGGGCCTTGGCAGATACGCAGTATTTT
TRBV7-8	TRBJ2-5	-	-	CASSPVGAETQYF	TGTGCCAGCAGCCCCGTTGGAGCTGAGACCCAGTACTTC
TRBV27	TRBJ2-7	few	-	CASTSGYEQYF	TGTGCCAGCACCTCGGGGTACGAGCAGTACTTC
TRBV6-2/TRBV6-3	TRBJ2-1	once	TRBD2	CASSYHLAGGRGRNEQFF	TGTGCCAGCAGTTACCATCTAGCGGGGGGGCGTGGTCGGAATGAGCAGTTCTTC
TRBV18	TRBJ2-7	-	-	CASSPQGGYEQYF	TGTGCCAGCTCCCCTCAGGGGGGCTACGAGCAGTACTTC
TRBV10-2	TRBJ2-7	-	-	CASSVKQGVNEQYF	TGCGCCAGCAGTGTGAAACAGGGAGTTAATGAGCAGTACTTC
TRBV5-1	TRBJ2-1	-	TRBD2	CASSLSLAGGRLVDEQFF	TGCGCCAGCAGCTTGAGTCTAGCGGGGGGGCGCTTAGTTGATGAGCAGTTCTTC